Listed here are 30 T cell receptor beta chains from one sample, sequenced in a study of blood T cell repertoires in COVID-19. Measured with immunoSEQ multiplex PCR; TCRdb has only the in-frame clones, and not every one. The sample lists more than 90,000 clones; approximately 80% were seen once. Specimen: peripheral blood. The origin of the receptors is a man aged 70-80 years with acute or convalescent COVID-19.

The sample holds a few counts of this clone. The chain has TRBV9 and TRBJ2-1; 13 nucleotides agree with TRBD2. There are 15 residues in the CDR3. The J segment lost 7 bases and the V segment lost 1 base, leaving 2 bases of the junction unmatched. Germline CDR1 and CDR2: SGDLS and YYNGEE. CDR3 amino acids: CASSVPGLAGNEQFF. The DNA of the CDR3 is TGTGCCAGCAGCGTACCGGGACTAGCGGGGAATGAGCAGTTCTTC.

In DNA, the CDR3 is TGCAGCGTTGGGGCGGACTTAGGCGAGCAGTACTTC. Protein product: CSVGADLGEQYF. This rearrangement joins TRBV29-1 to TRBJ2-7, with D possibly TRBD2 on 5 matching bases. The germline CDR1 and CDR2 sequences are SQVTM and ANQGSEA. V was pared by 4 bases and J by 6 bases, with 13 bases between. CDR3 length: 12 residues.

This clone has more than one count but fewer than ten. This chain uses TRBV7-7 with TRBJ2-7; 9 bases fit TRBD1. V was clipped by 4 bases and J by 5 bases; unmatched bases: 3. Per germline, CDR1 SSHAT and CDR2 FNYEAQ (reference sequence). The CDR3 is made up of 13 amino acids. The CDR3 is CASSSDRGHEQYF. The CDR3 DNA follows: TGTGCCAGCAGCTCGGACAGGGGCCACGAGCAGTACTTC.

This chain uses TRBV2 with TRBJ2-6; a weak D match, TRBD2 (7 bases). This CDR3 is 16 amino acids long. Trimming stripped 7 bases from V and 0 bases from J, with 13 bases between. Looked up from germline, CDR1 is SNHLY and CDR2 is FYNNEI. CDR3 residues: CASKQGGHSGANVLTF. DNA of the CDR3: TGTGCCAGCAAACAGGGAGGGCACTCTGGGGCCAACGTCCTGACTTTC.

A few counts support this clone. The chain links TRBV5-4 to TRBJ2-7; D may be TRBD2 (5 bases). This CDR3 has 12 residues. Germline V gene data show CDR1 as SGHNT and CDR2 as YYREEE (reference sequence). Trimming cost V 0 bases and J 7 bases, with 8 bases left between them. The CDR3 here is CASSLAPGEQYF. CDR3 in DNA: TGTGCCAGCAGCTTGGCCCCGGGAGAGCAGTACTTC.

This clone was seen a single time. This rearrangement joins TRBV12-5 to TRBJ2-5, with D maybe TRBD1 (6 bases). This CDR3 has 14 residues. Germline lookup yields CDR1 LGHNT and CDR2 FRNRAP. The V and J ends lost 5 bases and 5 bases respectively, with 15 bases between them. The CDR3 DNA reads TGTGCTAGTGGTCCGGGACAACCGATTGAGACCCAGTACTTC. Encoded protein: CASGPGQPIETQYF.

The chain links TRBV12-3 or TRBV12-4 to TRBJ1-6; no reliable D call. The V gene lost 3 bases and the J gene lost 9 bases, with 9 bases spanning the gap. The CDR3 is 13 residues long. CDR3 region: CASSFLGVSPLHF. CDR3 nucleotide sequence: TGTGCCAGCAGTTTTTTGGGAGTTTCACCCCTCCACTTT.

The gene calls are TRBV3-1 (or the pseudogene TRBV3-2) and TRBJ1-1, with D possibly matching TRBD1 (5 bases). The CDR3 sequence is 14 residues long. The V gene lost 2 bases and the J gene lost 4 bases, with 11 bases spanning the gap. Per germline, CDR1 LGHDT and CDR2 YNNKEL (reference sequence). In DNA, the CDR3 is TGTGCCAGCAGCCAAAGGGAGGGGCGCACTGAAGCTTTCTTT. Protein product: CASSQREGRTEAFF.

The rearrangement joins TRBV5-1 to TRBJ2-5; 13 bases are shared with TRBD2. The V and J ends lost 4 bases and 5 bases, in that order; junction bases with no gene match: 8. The V gene's germline CDR1 is SGHRS and CDR2 YFSETQ. This CDR3 comprises 16 residues. The CDR3 protein is CASSPTSGGPGETQYF. The DNA for the CDR3 is TGCGCCAGCAGCCCGACTAGCGGGGGGCCGGGGGAGACCCAGTACTTC.

The rearrangement uses TRBV6-2 or TRBV6-3 and TRBJ1-1; D possibly corresponds to TRBD1 (6 bases). The CDR3 runs to 15 residues. The V end lost 2 bases, the J end lost 1 base, and 11 bases lay between the germline ends. Germline V gene lookup returns CDR1 MNHEY and CDR2 SVGEGT. CDR3 nucleotides: TGTGCCAGCAGTTACATGGGGGCTGGGAACACTGAAGCTTTCTTT. This gives the protein CASSYMGAGNTEAFF.

This clone was seen only a few times. The chain carries TRBV27 and TRBJ2-7, with D maybe TRBD2 (6 bases). CDR1 and CDR2 (germline): MNHEY, SMNVEV (reference sequence). The CDR3 sequence is 15 residues long. V gave up 6 bases and J gave up 4 bases, with 19 bases separating them. The CDR3 DNA reads as TGTGCCAGCAGATACCGGTGGGACTCACCATACGAGCAGTACTTC. Amino acids: CASRYRWDSPYEQYF.

This clone was detected once. The chain combines TRBV7-3 with TRBJ2-1; D gene uncertain. There are 13 residues in the CDR3. V was pared by 5 bases and J by 10 bases, with 15 bases between. Looked up from germline, CDR1 is SGHTA and CDR2 is FQGTGA. The CDR3 loop is CASSPQSRGEQFF. The CDR3 DNA reads as TGTGCCAGCAGCCCCCAGAGTCGAGGCGAGCAGTTCTTC.

This clone was seen only a few times. J is TRBJ1-1 and V is TRBV6-5; no firm D call. Looked up from germline, CDR1 is MNHEY and CDR2 is SVGAGI. CDR3 length: 15 amino acids. V was pared by 5 bases and J by 1 base, with 14 bases between. The CDR3 DNA reads as TGTGCCAGCAGTCTTAGACAAACCCCGAACACTGAAGCTTTCTTT. Translated: CASSLRQTPNTEAFF.

V and J are TRBV6-5 and TRBJ2-7, with D unclear. There are 13 residues in the CDR3. The germline gives CDR1 MNHEY, CDR2 SVGAGI. V was pared by 8 bases and J by 1 base, with 12 bases between. This chain's CDR3 is CASALTLSYEQYF. The CDR3 nucleotides read TGTGCCAGCGCGCTAACTCTTTCCTACGAGCAGTACTTC.

The J gene is TRBJ1-5, the V gene TRBV7-8; no firm D call. The CDR3 runs 15 residues. CDR1 and CDR2 from the germline V gene are SGHVS and FQNEAQ. V gave up 4 bases and J gave up 2 bases, with 12 bases separating them. In DNA form, the CDR3 reads TGTGCCAGCAGCTCGTCGCCGGGAGGCAATCAGCCCCAGCATTTT. Protein: CASSSSPGGNQPQHF.

This clone was counted a single time. The chain combines TRBV9 with TRBJ2-1; 7 bases map to TRBD2. The length of the CDR3 is 15 residues. Germline lookup yields CDR1 SGDLS and CDR2 YYNGEE. The V and J ends lost 0 bases and 5 bases, in that order; junction bases with no gene match: 5. As DNA, the CDR3 is TGTGCCAGCAGCGTAGCGTCTAGCGGAAACAATGAGCAGTTCTTC. Amino acids: CASSVASSGNNEQFF.

The rearrangement uses TRBV7-3 and TRBJ2-1; no reliable D call. CDR1 and CDR2 (germline): SGHTA, FQGTGA. V was cut by 5 bases and J by 0 bases, with 11 bases left in between. The CDR3 contains 15 residues. The CDR3 DNA follows: TGTGCCAGCAGCCCAAACACCAACTCCTACAATGAGCAGTTCTTC. The encoded protein is CASSPNTNSYNEQFF.

The chain recombines TRBV28 with TRBJ1-2; D is unresolved. Trimming took 9 bases from V and 5 from J, leaving 16 bases between them. The CDR3 sequence is 13 residues long. Germline CDR1 MDHEN, CDR2 SYDVKM. Here the CDR3 DNA reads TGTGCCAGTTACCGGGTTTTCGGTTATGGCTACACCTTC. Translating gives CASYRVFGYGYTF.

The sample holds a few counts of this clone. The V gene is TRBV29-1, the J gene TRBJ1-2, with TRBD1 matching over 7 bases. With V trimmed by 3 bases and J by 1 base, 17 bases remained unmatched. CDR3 size: 18 residues. Germline CDR1 SQVTM, CDR2 ANQGSEA. The CDR3 DNA sequence: TGCAGCGTTGACGCCGACAGGGTAAACCTCGGCCTTAACTATGGCTACACCTTC. Translating gives CSVDADRVNLGLNYGYTF.

The chain employs TRBV6-2 or TRBV6-3 and TRBJ2-3; 10 bases match TRBD2. V lost 2 bases to trimming and J lost 6 bases; unmatched junction nucleotides: 8. The CDR3 is made up of 16 amino acids. Germline CDR1 is MNHEY and CDR2 is SVGEGT. CDR3 nucleotide sequence: TGTGCCAGCAGTTACCTCTCGAGAGCGGGGGGGGATACGCAGTATTTT. This sequence encodes CASSYLSRAGGDTQYF.

The table lists this clone with a few counts. V gene TRBV3-1 (or the pseudogene TRBV3-2) combines with J gene TRBJ2-1; 7 nucleotides agree with TRBD2. The V gene end was trimmed by 1 base and the J gene end by 5 bases; junction bases not matched to a gene: 2. CDR1 is LGHDT, CDR2 YNNKEL, per germline (reference sequence). The CDR3 is 14 amino acids. This chain's CDR3 is CASSQAGGNNEQFF. The CDR3 DNA reads as TGTGCCAGCAGCCAAGCGGGGGGAAACAATGAGCAGTTCTTC.

This sequence joins TRBV9 and TRBJ1-5; 7 nucleotides agree with TRBD1. V shed 0 bases and J 4 bases; nucleotides not matched to a gene: 4. This CDR3 has 15 amino acids. Germline V gives CDR1 SGDLS, CDR2 YYNGEE. This CDR3 reads CASSVGGQPNQPQHF. CDR3 coding DNA: TGTGCCAGCAGCGTAGGGGGACAGCCAAATCAGCCCCAGCATTTT.

This clone was observed once. The chain carries TRBV18 and TRBJ2-1; 8 bases map to TRBD2. Germline loops: CDR1 KGHSH, CDR2 LQKENI. This CDR3 has 17 residues. V shed 1 base and J 4 bases; nucleotides not matched to a gene: 9. The CDR3: CASSPLGKAGAYNEQFF. In DNA form, the CDR3 reads TGTGCCAGCTCACCACTAGGAAAAGCGGGAGCGTACAATGAGCAGTTCTTC.

The rearrangement uses TRBV5-4 and TRBJ1-2; 10 bases are shared with TRBD1. Unmatched junction bases numbered 4, after V lost 4 bases and J lost 7 bases. This CDR3 has 13 amino acids. Germline lookup yields CDR1 SGHNT and CDR2 YYREEE (reference sequence). The CDR3: CASSETGGRGYTF. In DNA form, the CDR3 reads TGTGCCAGCAGCGAGACAGGGGGCCGTGGCTACACCTTC.

The chain has TRBV18 and TRBJ2-2, with 9 bases lining up with TRBD2. The germline V gene has CDR1 KGHSH and CDR2 LQKENI. This CDR3 is 16 amino acids long. J was trimmed by 2 bases and V by 3 bases; bases with no gene match: 4. CDR3 in amino acids: CASSPGTSRNTGELFF. The CDR3 DNA reads as TGTGCCAGCTCACCCGGGACTAGCAGAAACACCGGGGAGCTGTTTTTT. The full variable domain, its missing parts supplied by reference TRBV18 and TRBJ2-2, is NAGVMQNPRHLVRRRGQEARLRCSPMKGHSHVYWYRQLPEEGLKFMVYLQKENIIDESGMPKERFSAEFPKEGPSILRIQQVVRGDSAAYFCASSPGTSRNTGELFFGEGSRLTVL.

The J gene is TRBJ2-7, the V gene TRBV18, with TRBD1 matching over 9 bases. The CDR3 extends over 19 amino acids. CDR1 and CDR2 from the germline V gene are KGHSH and LQKENI. With V trimmed by 0 bases and J by 6 bases, 18 bases remained unmatched. This chain's CDR3 is CASSPPVAGTGLMLGEQYF. CDR3 bases: TGTGCCAGCTCACCACCGGTCGCCGGGACAGGGCTTATGCTTGGCGAGCAGTACTTC.

The V and J genes are TRBV5-4 and TRBJ2-3, with 10 bases lining up with TRBD2. Germline V gene data show CDR1 as SGHNT and CDR2 as YYREEE (reference sequence). With V trimmed by 4 bases and J by 3 bases, 11 bases remained unmatched. The CDR3 has 17 amino acids. The CDR3 is CASSPGLLAGDTDTQYF. The CDR3 nucleotides are TGTGCCAGCAGCCCGGGACTCCTAGCGGGAGATACAGATACGCAGTATTTT.

The CDR3 is CASSIRTSGTNEQFF. CDR3 nucleotides: TGTGCCAGTAGTATCAGAACTAGCGGGACCAATGAGCAGTTCTTC. The chain recombines TRBV19 with TRBJ2-1, with TRBD2 identical over 10 bases. The CDR3 extends over 15 amino acids. V was clipped by 3 bases and J by 6 bases; unmatched bases: 5. Germline V gene data show CDR1 as LNHDA and CDR2 as SQIVND (reference sequence).

The V call is TRBV30, the J call TRBJ1-4, with D possibly TRBD1 on 5 matching bases. This CDR3 region has 13 residues. CDR1 and CDR2 (germline): GTSNPN, SVGIG (reference sequence). Trimming removed 5 bases from V and 8 bases from J, with 15 bases in between. CDR3 residues: CAWSDKRGEKLFF. The CDR3 nucleotides read TGTGCCTGGTCGGACAAGCGAGGCGAAAAACTGTTTTTT.

This chain joins TRBV5-4 and TRBJ2-3, with D maybe TRBD1 (5 bases). Germline assignment: CDR1 SGHNT and CDR2 YYREEE (reference sequence). Trimming took off 0 bases at V and 3 bases at J, with 5 bases between the two ends. The CDR3 is made up of 13 amino acids. CDR3 coding DNA: TGTGCCAGCAGCTTGGAGGGGACAGATACGCAGTATTTT. It codes for CASSLEGTDTQYF.